This T cell receptor beta chain was sequenced during a study of T cell repertoires in cytomegalovirus infection. Each CDR3 protein gets one entry after TCRdb re-called the reads with MiXCR. The top ten hold around 14% of the sample, which has around 550,000 distinct CDR3 sequences, more than 25% seen once. This clonotype was found a few times. The CDR3 is made up of 14 amino acids. V was trimmed by 3 bases and J by 3 bases, leaving 11 bases between them. Germline CDR1 reads SGHDN; CDR2 reads FVKESK. The TCR originated in a human donor in good health (CMV status not recorded). Some clones in this sample may be carry-over from other donors' samples. Input material: PBMCs. The chain links TRBV14 to TRBJ1-1; no definite D call. DNA for the CDR3: TGTGCCAGCAGCCAGTATGTAGGAGACACTGAAGCTTTCTTT. It yields the protein CASSQYVGDTEAFF.